Each of the 8 T cell receptor beta chains below was sequenced from the same sample in a study of CD8 T cells in ankylosing spondylitis. MiXCR, applied by TCRdb to the 5' RACE reads, yields one record per CDR3 protein. In the table there are 250,000 or so distinct CDR3 sequences, 20% to 30% of which are singletons. Sequenced sample: blood, either unsorted or a sorted T cell fraction (not recorded which). Receptors originate from a male donor with ankylosing spondylitis or in good health (not recorded which).

The J gene is TRBJ2-7, the V gene TRBV29-1, with D perhaps TRBD2 (5 bases). CDR3 length: 16 amino acids. The ends were cut back, 0 bases at V and 9 bases at J, with 24 bases in the middle. CDR1 is SQVTM and CDR2 is ANQGSEA in the germline V gene. The CDR3 sequence is CSVEDQDLATGYGQYF. The CDR3 region has the DNA TGCAGCGTTGAAGATCAGGATTTAGCGACCGGCTATGGGCAGTACTTC.

This clonotype was seen only a few times. The chain couples TRBV20-1 to TRBJ2-1, with 7 positions matching TRBD2. Germline-derived CDR1 and CDR2 are DFQATT and SNEGSKA (reference sequence). This CDR3 comprises 15 residues. V lost 5 bases and J lost 4; bases outside the gene matches: 11. Here the CDR3 DNA reads TGCAGTGCTGGGGGTACGGGACTAACTTACAATGAGCAGTTCTTC. Its protein product is CSAGGTGLTYNEQFF.

This clonotype was counted ten times or more. The V call is TRBV15, the J call TRBJ2-7; D ambiguous. The V gene's germline CDR1 is LNHNV and CDR2 YYDKDF (reference sequence). V dropped 3 bases and J dropped 3 bases, with 18 bases sitting between them. The CDR3 length is 16 residues. The CDR3, as DNA: TGTGCCACCAGCAGCTCACTGGGTAGACATAGCTACGAGCAGTACTTC. Its translation is CATSSSLGRHSYEQYF.

Ten or more counts support this clonotype. This chain connects TRBV28 to TRBJ2-7; D is undetermined. With 4 bases removed from V and 2 bases from J, the gap between germline ends came to 15 bases. The germline V gene has CDR1 MDHEN and CDR2 SYDVKM. The CDR3 length is 15 residues. CDR3 coding DNA: TGTGCCAGCAGTTCTCCTACCGGGTCGACCTACGAGCAGTACTTC. Its translation: CASSSPTGSTYEQYF.

This clonotype was counted between two and nine times. This rearrangement joins TRBV6-1 to TRBJ2-3; TRBD1 aligns across 7 bases. CDR1 is MNHNS and CDR2 is SASEGT in the germline V gene. The CDR3 is 14 amino acids. With 3 bases clipped from V and 0 bases from J, the junction kept 0 bases outside the gene matches. This CDR3 reads CASSDRGSTDTQYF. CDR3 sequence (DNA): TGTGCCAGCAGTGACAGGGGGAGCACAGATACGCAGTATTTT.

This clonotype was found many times. The chain is built from TRBV4-2 and TRBJ2-1; 7 positions agree with TRBD2. The length of the CDR3 is 18 residues. V lost 0 bases to trimming and J lost 0 bases; unmatched junction nucleotides: 8. Germline CDR1 LGHNA, CDR2 YNFKEQ. CDR3 sequence reads: CASSQDRSGASSYNEQFF. The CDR3 DNA follows: TGTGCCAGCAGCCAAGATAGGAGCGGGGCTAGCTCCTACAATGAGCAGTTCTTC.

The chain carries TRBV7-9 and TRBJ2-3, with unresolved D. The ends were cut back, 1 base at V and 10 bases at J, with 12 bases in the middle. The V gene's germline CDR1 is SEHNR and CDR2 FQNEAQ (reference sequence). CDR3 length: 13 amino acids. The CDR3 sequence: CASSLEAGVSQYF. CDR3 sequence (DNA): TGTGCCAGCAGCTTAGAGGCTGGGGTATCGCAGTATTTT.

This sequence joins TRBV20-1 and TRBJ2-5; no reliable D call. CDR3 length: 12 amino acids. Between the trimmed V and J ends, which lost 3 bases and 5 bases, there was a span of 10 bases. CDR1 is DFQATT, CDR2 SNEGSKA, per germline (reference sequence). CDR3 DNA sequence: TGCAGTGCTAGTTCCCGTCTGGAGACCCAGTACTTC. This translates into CSASSRLETQYF.